What follows describes a single T cell receptor beta chain. V was clipped by 2 bases and J by 0 bases, with 5 bases between them. The CDR3 contains 13 residues. This sample stems from a study of blood T cell repertoires in COVID-19. Overall study: Donors in the United States, Italy and Spain gave samples during acute or convalescent COVID-19. T cells, B-cell-depleted T cells, or PBMCs supplied cDNA or gDNA.

Authors' methods: Estimated nucleated cell counts came from reference gene primer amplification. The table came from immunoSEQ multiplex PCR; TCRdb's copy has only in-frame clones and leaves some out. V and J calls and clone size are given by that table; D and trimming were obtained from the DNA. The sample includes around 100,000 clones, just over 90% of them seen just once. The chain combines TRBV12-3 or TRBV12-4 with TRBJ2-7; the D is unclear. The receptor's source is a man aged 60 to 75 with acute or convalescent COVID-19. What was sequenced was peripheral blood. The CDR3 protein is CASSLQNSYEQYF. The DNA for the CDR3 is TGTGCCAGCAGTTTACAAAACTCCTACGAGCAGTACTTC.